One and the same sample provided the 7 T cell receptor beta chains below, sequenced in a study (dated by TCRdb to between 2014 and 2016). The library was built by means of 5' RACE. Data came from an Illumina MiSeq. TCRdb ran its own pipeline on the public reads, namely fastp trimming at Q25 and MiXCR clone calling, and kept in-frame beta chains. CDR3 protein sequences are deduplicated, and each keeps its most common genes and DNA. For this sample there are approximately 8,800 distinct CDR3 sequences; less than 40% appear just once. Roughly 7% of the sample belongs to the ten largest clones. What was sequenced was tumor-infiltrating memory CD4+ T cells sorted from the breast tumor. The meaning of the sample's cell subset or site label: memory CD4+ T cells, CD4+CD45RO+CD25-. These receptors were collected from a female donor with breast cancer.

As regards this clonotype: Its ends do not fully match the called genes, so a read error is possible. The V gene is TRBV5-1, the J gene TRBJ2-7; D gene unclear. Germline CDR1 SGHRS, CDR2 YFSETQ. The CDR3 consists of 13 residues. The CDR3 DNA is TGCGCCAGCAGCTTGACAGACTTATACGGGCAGTACTTC. Translating it yields CASSLTDLYGQYF. The full variable domain, completed using reference TRBV5-1 and TRBJ2-7, is KAGVTQTPRYLIKTRGQQVTLSCSPISGHRSVSWYQQTPGQGLQFLFEYFSETQRNKGNFPGRFSGRQFSNSRSEMNVSTLELGDSALYLCASSLTDLYGQYFGPGTRLTVT.

In this sample, this clonotype turned up many times. The CDR3 reads CASSYSMASSYNSPLHF. In DNA form, the CDR3 reads TGTGCCAGCAGTTACTCGATGGCGAGCTCCTATAATTCACCCCTCCACTTT. This chain joins TRBV6-2 or TRBV6-3 and TRBJ1-6; D is uncertain. The germline gives CDR1 MNHEY, CDR2 SVGEGT. This CDR3 has 17 residues. Deletions cut 0 bases from V and 0 bases from J, with 9 bases between.

The chain couples TRBV7-2 to TRBJ2-5; no firm D call. V was pared by 1 base and J by 5 bases, with 8 bases between. The CDR3 runs 13 residues. The germline gives CDR1 SGHTA, CDR2 FQGNSA. CDR3 protein: CASSLVASETQYF. The DNA for the CDR3 is TGTGCCAGCAGCTTAGTGGCTTCGGAGACCCAGTACTTC.

This clonotype was counted once. The chain links TRBV3-1 to TRBJ2-5, with 8 positions matching TRBD2. Unmatched junction bases numbered 15, after V lost 2 bases and J lost 4 bases. There are 18 residues in the CDR3. Germline V gene sequence: CDR1 LGHDT, CDR2 YNNKEL (reference sequence). The CDR3 spells CASSQTWTSRAVGETQYF. The DNA for the CDR3 is TGTGCCAGCAGCCAAACTTGGACTAGCCGTGCGGTCGGAGAGACCCAGTACTTC.

On this clonotype itself: At one of its ends the junction is not consistent with the germline gene, which may arise from a read error. The J gene is TRBJ1-2, the V gene TRBV12-3 or TRBV12-4, with a tentative D call TRBD1 (5 bases). The CDR3 length is 12 residues. DNA of the CDR3: TGTGTCAGCAGGGACCGAAACTATGGCTACACCTTC. It translates to CVSRDRNYGYTF.

This clonotype was seen more than once but under ten times. One end of the junction is discordant with germline, which a read error may explain. This rearrangement joins TRBV4-2 to TRBJ2-2; 12 positions agree with TRBD2. The CDR3 extends over 17 amino acids. Germline lookup yields CDR1 LGHNA and CDR2 YNFKEQ. CDR3 nucleotide sequence: TGTGCCGGCAGCCCTTCCGGACTAGCGGGATTCGCCGGGGAGCTGTTTTTT. Translated, it gives CAGSPSGLAGFAGELFF.

This clonotype is a singleton in its sample. V gene TRBV7-2 combines with J gene TRBJ2-3, with unresolved D. There are 15 residues in the CDR3. Germline values: CDR1 SGHTA, CDR2 FQGNSA. V lost 3 bases, J lost 2 bases, and 12 bases lay in between. The CDR3 DNA sequence: TGTGCCAGCAGCTTGTCGGCGGTTAACACAGATACGCAGTATTTT. It yields the protein CASSLSAVNTDTQYF.